A single sample gave rise to the 21 T cell receptor beta chains below, sequenced in a study of response to subunit inactivated influenza vaccine (dated by TCRdb to the late 2010s). Libraries were built with RT-PCR. Sequencing was carried out with an Illumina HiSeq 2500. The public reads were quality trimmed at Q25 with fastp and then assembled into clones with MiXCR by TCRdb, keeping productive beta chains. When rows share a CDR3 protein, they turn into one entry using the most common DNA and genes. Recorded for this sample are under 200,000 distinct CDR3 sequences; approximately 12% of them occurred a single time. The top ten clonotypes cover approximately 30% of the sample. A further study also used this sample, focusing on T cells expressing NK-cell markers. The second source states: TCR beta cDNA libraries were made by 5'RACE template switching that added a universal primer site and unique molecular identifiers.

The source was CD8+ T cells sorted from PBMCs, collected approximately 13 days after vaccination. Receptor source: a middle-aged man who received an inactivated influenza vaccine. Donor details come from another sample of the same person, matched by shared clones.

Only a few counts were recorded for this clonotype. The rearrangement uses TRBV9 and TRBJ2-7; TRBD2 agrees at 7 bases. Germline V lookup: CDR1 SGDLS, CDR2 YYNGEE. The CDR3 length is 14 residues. The V gene end was trimmed by 2 bases and the J gene end by 4 bases; junction bases not matched to a gene: 6. Written as DNA, the CDR3 is TGTGCCAGCAGCGTGGCGGGGGTAGGGTACGAGCAGTACTTC. Amino acid sequence: CASSVAGVGYEQYF.

This clonotype was found a few times. This rearrangement joins TRBV6-5 to TRBJ2-7; D unclear. The CDR3 extends over 12 amino acids. Germline CDR1 MNHEY, CDR2 SVGAGI. The ends were cut back, 8 bases at V and 0 bases at J, with 8 bases in the middle. CDR3 nucleotide sequence: TGTGCCAGCTCAGAGAACTCCTACGAGCAGTACTTC. This codes for CASSENSYEQYF.

This clonotype was observed a handful of times. This chain uses TRBV30 with TRBJ2-7; a possible D gene is TRBD1 (5 bases). V lost 2 bases and J lost 4, with 15 bases in between. The CDR3 has 14 amino acids. CDR1 and CDR2 (germline): GTSNPN, SVGIG (reference sequence). The CDR3 spells CAWSSPREGYEQYF. Written as DNA, the CDR3 is TGTGCCTGGAGTTCCCCCAGGGAAGGATACGAGCAGTACTTC.

V and J are TRBV20-1 and TRBJ2-1, with TRBD2 matching over 11 bases. CDR3 length: 14 amino acids. Germline CDR1 is DFQATT and CDR2 is SNEGSKA (reference sequence). Losses at the gene ends were 5 bases for V and 7 bases for J; bases not matched to a gene: 7. The DNA for the CDR3 is TGCAGTGCTCCGATACTAGCGGGGGCGAATGAGCAGTTCTTC. It encodes CSAPILAGANEQFF.

This clonotype was observed many times. V usage is TRBV10-3 and J usage is TRBJ2-1; 9 bases agree with TRBD2. V shed 3 bases and J 8 bases; nucleotides not matched to a gene: 8. The germline V gene encodes CDR1 ENHRY and CDR2 SYGVKD. This CDR3 has 15 residues. The CDR3 loop reads CAISDVRGGADEQFF. CDR3 nucleotides: TGTGCCATCAGTGACGTGCGCGGGGGGGCCGATGAGCAGTTCTTC.

The sample holds many counts of this clonotype. This rearrangement joins TRBV12-3 or TRBV12-4 to TRBJ2-5; TRBD2 is a possible D gene (6 bases). The CDR3 spans 14 residues. V lost 5 bases and J lost 2, with 12 bases in between. In DNA form, the CDR3 reads TGTGCCAGCAGTAGGACCGGGGGTCAAGAGACCCAGTACTTC. Amino acids: CASSRTGGQETQYF.

This clonotype has at least ten counts. This chain joins TRBV28 and TRBJ2-1, with 9 positions matching TRBD2. The CDR3 has 17 residues. Germline V lookup: CDR1 MDHEN, CDR2 SYDVKM. Trimming at V came to 3 bases and at J to 6 bases, leaving 12 bases not matched to a gene. The chain's CDR3 is CASSFPASGTWRNEQFF. The CDR3 DNA follows: TGTGCCAGCAGTTTTCCGGCTAGCGGGACGTGGCGCAATGAGCAGTTCTTC. The full variable domain, with the rest looked up from reference TRBV28 and TRBJ2-1, is DVKVTQSSRYLVKRTGEKVFLECVQDMDHENMFWYRQDPGLGLRLIYFSYDVKMKEKGDIPEGYSVSREKKERFSLILESASTNQTSMYLCASSFPASGTWRNEQFFGPGTRLTVL.

Only a few counts were recorded for this clonotype. The chain joins TRBV10-1 to TRBJ2-2; 8 bases match TRBD1. Germline V gene data show CDR1 as WNHNN and CDR2 as SYGVQD (reference sequence). The CDR3 totals 15 residues. Trimming took 8 bases from V and 6 from J; bases not matched to a gene: 11. CDR3 sequence reads: CASGFEDREAGELFF. CDR3 DNA: TGCGCCAGCGGGTTTGAGGACAGGGAGGCCGGGGAGCTGTTTTTT.

This chain uses TRBV7-6 with TRBJ2-7; perhaps TRBD1 as D (6 bases). V lost 5 bases and J lost 2, with 13 bases in between. The CDR3 totals 14 residues. Germline V gene sequence: CDR1 SGHVS, CDR2 FNYEAQ. The CDR3 DNA sequence: TGTGCCAGCAGCCTTTCGGGACACACCTACGAGCAGTACTTC. Encoded protein: CASSLSGHTYEQYF.

This clonotype was picked up a small number of times. The V call is TRBV6-2 or TRBV6-3, the J call TRBJ2-3; D uncertain. Germline V gene lookup returns CDR1 MNHEY and CDR2 SVGEGT. CDR3 size: 13 residues. The V gene lost 7 bases and the J gene lost 5 bases, with 13 bases spanning the gap. The CDR3: CASISGSVDTQYF. The CDR3 region has the DNA TGTGCCAGCATTTCGGGTTCGGTAGATACGCAGTATTTT.

The chain joins TRBV7-2 to TRBJ1-5; TRBD1 agrees at 7 bases. With 2 bases clipped from V and 4 bases from J, the junction kept 11 bases outside the gene matches. The CDR3 is 17 residues long. Germline-derived CDR1 and CDR2 are SGHTA and FQGNSA. The CDR3 here is CASSLSLGQAANQPQHF. Here the CDR3 DNA reads TGTGCCAGCAGCTTATCCCTCGGACAGGCTGCTAATCAGCCCCAGCATTTT.

This clonotype was counted ten times or more. This sequence joins TRBV9 and TRBJ2-7; 8 bases are a match to TRBD1. This CDR3 contains 15 residues. CDR1 is SGDLS and CDR2 is YYNGEE in the germline V gene. V trimming: 0 bases; J trimming: 5 bases; junction bases outside the gene matches: 7. The CDR3 nucleotides read TGTGCCAGCAGCGTAGTGGACAGGGCAGACCACGAGCAGTACTTC. Translating gives CASSVVDRADHEQYF.

This clonotype turned up a few times. This chain links TRBV29-1 with TRBJ2-5, with a possible D match to TRBD1 (7 bases). In germline, CDR1 is SQVTM, CDR2 ANQGSEA. The CDR3 has 14 amino acids. V gave up 0 bases and J gave up 2 bases, with 10 bases separating them. The CDR3 nucleotides are TGCAGCGTTGAAGAAGCAGGGGGGCAAGAGACCCAGTACTTC. Its translation is CSVEEAGGQETQYF.

This clonotype was observed a few times. The chain carries TRBV4-3 and TRBJ2-3; 10 bases map to TRBD2. This CDR3 is built from 15 residues. The germline V gene has CDR1 LGHNA and CDR2 YSLEER. J gave up 3 bases and V 3 bases, and 3 bases lay outside the gene matches. CDR3 residues: CASSQTSGWTDTQYF. Here the CDR3 DNA reads TGCGCCAGCAGCCAGACTAGCGGGTGGACAGATACGCAGTATTTT.

The chain employs TRBV12-3 or TRBV12-4 and TRBJ2-2; D is perhaps TRBD2 (7 bases). The CDR3 spans 14 residues. The germline V and J ends were trimmed by 3 bases and 6 bases, with 11 bases remaining between them. The CDR3 nucleotides read TGTGCCAGCAGTTTTGGGGGGGCGGCCGGGGAGCTGTTTTTT. It specifies CASSFGGAAGELFF.

The V and J genes are TRBV7-2 and TRBJ2-7, with D perhaps matching TRBD2 (5 bases). The germline gives CDR1 SGHTA, CDR2 FQGNSA. Trimming left V 5 bases short and J 3 bases short, with 20 bases between. This CDR3 is 16 amino acids long. This chain's CDR3 is CASSPTIGRAVYEQYF. In DNA form, the CDR3 reads TGTGCCAGCAGCCCGACTATTGGCAGAGCAGTCTACGAGCAGTACTTC.

The genes are TRBV7-9 and TRBJ1-1, with D possibly matching TRBD1 (5 bases). From germline, CDR1 is SEHNR and CDR2 FQNEAQ (reference sequence). Deletions cut 7 bases from V and 1 base from J, with 19 bases between. This CDR3 spans 16 amino acids. The CDR3 coding sequence is TGTGCCAGCACCCGGGGGGTTCTGGGGTCGAACACTGAAGCTTTCTTT. As protein: CASTRGVLGSNTEAFF. The entire variable domain, with the rest obtained from reference TRBV7-9 and TRBJ1-1, is as follows: DTGVSQNPRHKITKRGQNVTFRCDPISEHNRLYWYRQTLGQGPEFLTYFQNEAQLEKSRLLSDRFSAERPKGSFSTLEIQRTEQGDSAMYLCASTRGVLGSNTEAFFGQGTRLTVV.

The chain is built from TRBV7-6 and TRBJ2-7; 7 nucleotides line up with TRBD2. This CDR3 has 13 amino acids. The germline V gene has CDR1 SGHVS and CDR2 FNYEAQ. V lost 1 base and J lost 11; bases outside the gene matches: 8. The DNA for the CDR3 is TGTGCCAGCAGCTTAGAGTTGGCGGGAGTAAAGTACTTC. Residues: CASSLELAGVKYF. The whole variable domain, filled in from reference TRBV7-6 and TRBJ2-7, reads GAGVSQSPRYKVTKRGQDVALRCDPISGHVSLYWYRQALGQGPEFLTYFNYEAQQDKSGLPNDRFSAERPEGSISTLTIQRTEQRDSAMYRCASSLELAGVKYFGPGTRLTVT.

A few counts support this clonotype. V gene TRBV24-1 combines with J gene TRBJ2-5; D ambiguous. V was clipped by 3 bases and J by 0 bases, with 13 bases between them. Germline CDR1 is KGHDR and CDR2 is SFDVKD. The CDR3 spans 16 residues. CDR3 bases: TGTGCCACCAGTGATCACCGCGGAAAGTACCAAGAGACCCAGTACTTC. Encoded protein: CATSDHRGKYQETQYF.

The rearrangement links TRBV4-1 to TRBJ2-5; 7 nucleotides match TRBD2. The CDR3 runs 15 residues. The germline V gene has CDR1 MGHRA and CDR2 YSYEKL. After removal of 4 bases from V and 5 bases from J, the junction contained 10 bases not matched to a gene. The CDR3 region has the DNA TGCGCCAGCAGCCGACTACTAGCGAGAGCGGAGACCCAGTACTTC. Translating gives CASSRLLARAETQYF.

This clonotype was counted many times. V is TRBV12-3 or TRBV12-4 and J is TRBJ2-5; no reliable D call. Between the trimmed V and J ends, which lost 1 base and 3 bases, there was a span of 6 bases. This CDR3 comprises 13 residues. CDR3 coding DNA: TGTGCCAGCAGTTTAGTTAGAAAAGAGACCCAGTACTTC. Protein product: CASSLVRKETQYF.